The present T cell receptor (beta chain) was sequenced within a study of T cells in Graves' hyperthyroidism and ophthalmopathy. Not enrolled were patients with uncontrolled infection, other autoimmune disease, pregnancy or lactation. From RNA transcripts, TCR beta CDR3 regions were amplified. HTBI primers were employed in a first-round RT-PCR of the TCR CDR3. Each CDR3 protein gets one entry after TCRdb re-called the multiplex PCR reads with MiXCR. The sample carries 550,000 to 650,000 distinct CDR3 sequences, more than 11% recorded once. Findings and limits, study-wide: In the analysis, a 13 V-J model separated ophthalmopathy from stable hyperthyroidism.

This clonotype showed up many times. Antigen: not known. The origin of this receptor is a woman in her thirties with Graves' hyperthyroidism that later progressed to Graves' ophthalmopathy. Sequencing was performed on blood.

CDR3: CASSKAGAEYNEQFF. CDR3 DNA: TGTGCCAGCTCGAAAGCGGGAGCGGAATACAATGAGCAGTTCTTC. V gene TRBV18 combines with J gene TRBJ2-1; 8 positions agree with TRBD2. CDR3 length: 15 residues. Germline V gene sequence: CDR1 KGHSH, CDR2 LQKENI. V lost 6 bases, J lost 4 bases, and 8 bases stayed unmatched. Filled out from reference TRBV18 and TRBJ2-1, the complete variable domain reads NAGVMQNPRHLVRRRGQEARLRCSPMKGHSHVYWYRQLPEEGLKFMVYLQKENIIDESGMPKERFSAEFPKEGPSILRIQQVVRGDSAAYFCASSKAGAEYNEQFFGPGTRLTVL.